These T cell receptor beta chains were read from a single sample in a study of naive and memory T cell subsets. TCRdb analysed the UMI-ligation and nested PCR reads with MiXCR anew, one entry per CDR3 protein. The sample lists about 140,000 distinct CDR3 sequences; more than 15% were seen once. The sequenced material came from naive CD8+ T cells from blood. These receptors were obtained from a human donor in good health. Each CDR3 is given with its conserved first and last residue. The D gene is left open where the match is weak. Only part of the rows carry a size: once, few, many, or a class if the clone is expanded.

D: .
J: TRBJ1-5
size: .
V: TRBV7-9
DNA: TGTGCCAGCAGCGTAGGAGAAGGATATCAGCCCCAGCATTTT
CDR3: CASSVGEGYQPQHF

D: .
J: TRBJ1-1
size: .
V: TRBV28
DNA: TGTGCCAGCAGTTTATTGAGCCCATCGAACACTGAAGCTTTCTTT
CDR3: CASSLLSPSNTEAFF

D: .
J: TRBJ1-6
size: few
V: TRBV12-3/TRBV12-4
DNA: TGTGCCAGCAGTTCCGGGGAAAAAAGTGACTCACCCCTCCACTTT
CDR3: CASSSGEKSDSPLHF

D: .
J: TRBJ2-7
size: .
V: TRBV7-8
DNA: TGTGCCAGCAGCTTAGGAAGCGGCCGGGACGAGCAGTACTTC
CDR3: CASSLGSGRDEQYF

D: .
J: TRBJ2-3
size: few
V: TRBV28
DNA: TGTGCCAGCAGTCCTTTTGTGGGTGCGACAGATACGCAGTATTTT
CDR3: CASSPFVGATDTQYF

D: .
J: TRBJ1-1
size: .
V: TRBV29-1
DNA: TGCAGCGTTGAAGCCCCGAGGTACACTGAAGCTTTCTTT
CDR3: CSVEAPRYTEAFF

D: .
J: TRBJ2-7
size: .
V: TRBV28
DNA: TGTGCCAGCAGTTTGCCTGCGACTTTCGAGCAGTACTTC
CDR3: CASSLPATFEQYF

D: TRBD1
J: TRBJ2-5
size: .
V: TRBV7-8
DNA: TGTGCCAGCAGCTTAGTTTCAGGGGGCGCTTGGGAGACCCAGTACTTC
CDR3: CASSLVSGGAWETQYF

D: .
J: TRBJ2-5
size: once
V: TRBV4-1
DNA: TGCGCCAGCAGCCAATTACAGGGACTGGGGGAGACCCAGTACTTC
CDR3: CASSQLQGLGETQYF

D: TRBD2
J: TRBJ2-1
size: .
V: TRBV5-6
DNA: TGTGCCAGCAGCAACTGGGGACTAGCCGGGTTAGGTGAGCAGTTCTTC
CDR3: CASSNWGLAGLGEQFF

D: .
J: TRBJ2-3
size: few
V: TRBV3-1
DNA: TGTGCCAGCAGCCCCGTTTCCGGGGGCGCGACAGATACGCAGTATTTT
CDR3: CASSPVSGGATDTQYF

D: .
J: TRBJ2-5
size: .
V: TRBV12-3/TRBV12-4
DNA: TGTGCCAGCAGTTCCCCGCACGGGGGCTTTGAGACCCAGTACTTC
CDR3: CASSSPHGGFETQYF

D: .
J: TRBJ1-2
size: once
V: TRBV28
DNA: TGTGCCAGCCTCGGCTACACCTTC
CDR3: CASLGYTF

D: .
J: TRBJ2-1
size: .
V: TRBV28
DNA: TGTGCCAGCAGTTTACCTGACAGTTTCAATGAGCAGTTCTTC
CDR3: CASSLPDSFNEQFF

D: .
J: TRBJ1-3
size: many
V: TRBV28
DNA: TGTGCCAGCAGTTTCTATGGGACACTCACTGGAAACACCATATATTTT
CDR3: CASSFYGTLTGNTIYF

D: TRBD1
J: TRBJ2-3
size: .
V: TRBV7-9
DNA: TGTGCCAGCAGCTATCAGACAGGGGAAGATACGCAGTATTTT
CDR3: CASSYQTGEDTQYF

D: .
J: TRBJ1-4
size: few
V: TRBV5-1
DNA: TGCGCCAGCAGCTTGGTAGGTCAGAGTGAAAAACTGTTTTTT
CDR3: CASSLVGQSEKLFF

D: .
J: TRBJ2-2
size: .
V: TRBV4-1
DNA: TGCGCCAGCAGCCAAACACGGTTTGGGGAGCTGTTTTTT
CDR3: CASSQTRFGELFF

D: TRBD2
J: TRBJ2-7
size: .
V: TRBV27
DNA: TGTGCCAGCAGAGGAGCGGGAGGTCTATACGAGCAGTACTTC
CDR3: CASRGAGGLYEQYF

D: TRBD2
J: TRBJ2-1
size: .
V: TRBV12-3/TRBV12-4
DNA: TGTGCCACCGACGGACTAGCGGGAGGAAATGAGCAGTTCTTC
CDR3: CATDGLAGGNEQFF

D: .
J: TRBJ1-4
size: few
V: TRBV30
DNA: TGTGCCTGGAGTTTGGGGAGTTTAACTAATGAAAAACTGTTTTTT
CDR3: CAWSLGSLTNEKLFF

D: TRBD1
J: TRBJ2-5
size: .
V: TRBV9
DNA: TGTGCCAGCAGCGTAGAGCCAGGGGGTATCGAGACCCAGTACTTC
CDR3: CASSVEPGGIETQYF

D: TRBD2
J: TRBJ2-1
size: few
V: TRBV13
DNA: TGTGCCAGCAGCTCTCGAGCGGGAGTCATCGATGAGCAGTTCTTC
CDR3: CASSSRAGVIDEQFF

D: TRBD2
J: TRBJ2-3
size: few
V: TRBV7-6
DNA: TGTGCCAGCAGCTTGTGGACTAGCGGGCGAACTAGCACAGATACGCAGTATTTT
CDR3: CASSLWTSGRTSTDTQYF

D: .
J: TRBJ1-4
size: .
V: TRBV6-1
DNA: TGTGCCAGCTTGAGGGGGGCCGGAGATTTGTGGGAAAAACTGTTTTTT
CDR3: CASLRGAGDLWEKLFF

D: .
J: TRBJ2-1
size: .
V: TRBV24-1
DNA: TGTGCCACCAGTGATTTGGTCAGCAATGAGCAGTTCTTC
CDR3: CATSDLVSNEQFF

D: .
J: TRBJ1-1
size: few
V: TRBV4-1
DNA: TGCGCCAGCAGCCAAATAGGGGGGGGGACTGAAGCTTTCTTT
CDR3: CASSQIGGGTEAFF

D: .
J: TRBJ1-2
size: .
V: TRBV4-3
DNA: TGCGCCAGCAGCCAAGACAGGGCTGGATACTATGGCTACACCTTC
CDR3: CASSQDRAGYYGYTF

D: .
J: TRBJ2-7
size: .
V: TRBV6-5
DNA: TGTGCCAGCAGTGCGCTACAGGGGCGGGGATACGAGCAGTACTTC
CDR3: CASSALQGRGYEQYF

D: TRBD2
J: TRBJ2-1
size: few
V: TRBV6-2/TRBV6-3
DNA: TGTGCCAGCAGTTACTCGTATCTAGCGGGAGCGGTTGAGCAGTTCTTC
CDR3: CASSYSYLAGAVEQFF

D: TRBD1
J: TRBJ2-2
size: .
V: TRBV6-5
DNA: TGTGCGACGGATAGGACAGGATACACCGGGGAGCTGTTTTTT
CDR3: CATDRTGYTGELFF

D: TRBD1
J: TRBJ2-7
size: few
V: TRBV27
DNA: TGTGCCAGCCGTAGACAGGGGCCCCACGAGCAGTACTTC
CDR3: CASRRQGPHEQYF

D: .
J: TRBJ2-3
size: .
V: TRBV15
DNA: TGTGCCACCAGCAGGCCTTATACAGATACGCAGTATTTT
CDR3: CATSRPYTDTQYF

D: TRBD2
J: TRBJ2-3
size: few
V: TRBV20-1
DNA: TGCAGTGCTAGGACTAGCGGTACCCCCACAGATACGCAGTATTTT
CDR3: CSARTSGTPTDTQYF

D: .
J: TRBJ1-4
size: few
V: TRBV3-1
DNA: TGTGCCAGCAGCCAGCAAGGGCGGGAAAAACTGTTTTTT
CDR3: CASSQQGREKLFF

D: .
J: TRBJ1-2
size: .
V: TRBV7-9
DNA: TGTGCCAGCAGCTTGTCGAACGGGGGACTAAACTATGGCTACACCTTC
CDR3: CASSLSNGGLNYGYTF

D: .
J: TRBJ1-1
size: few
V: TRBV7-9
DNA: TGTGCCAGCAGCTTGGGCACGGACGAAAGAGAAGCTTTCTTT
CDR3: CASSLGTDEREAFF

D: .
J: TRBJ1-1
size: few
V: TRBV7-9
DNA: TGTGCCAGCAGCTCCCCAGGGACAAACACTGAAGCTTTCTTT
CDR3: CASSSPGTNTEAFF

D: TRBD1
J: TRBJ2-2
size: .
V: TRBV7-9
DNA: TGTGCCAGCAGCTTCGCAGGGGGTGACGGGGAGCTGTTTTTT
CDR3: CASSFAGGDGELFF

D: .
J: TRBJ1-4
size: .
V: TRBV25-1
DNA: TGTGCCAGCAGTGAATTTTTCCAGGGTCAAGGCGAAAAACTGTTTTTT
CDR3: CASSEFFQGQGEKLFF

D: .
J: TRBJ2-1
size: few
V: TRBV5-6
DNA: TGTGCCAGCAGCTGGGGGAATCCTTCCTACAATGAGCAGTTCTTC
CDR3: CASSWGNPSYNEQFF

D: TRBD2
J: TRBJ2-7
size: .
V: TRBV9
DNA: TGTGCCAGCAGCAAAGAACCCGGGACTAGCGCGGAGCAGTACTTC
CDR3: CASSKEPGTSAEQYF

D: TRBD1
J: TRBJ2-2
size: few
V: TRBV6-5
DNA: TGTGCCAGCAGTTACTCGGGACCTTGGGGGCAGGGGGCTCATGGGGAGCTGTTTTTT
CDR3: CASSYSGPWGQGAHGELFF

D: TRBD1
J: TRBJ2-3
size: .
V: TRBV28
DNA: TGTGCCAGCAGCCTCCGACAGGGGGTCACAGATACGCAGTATTTT
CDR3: CASSLRQGVTDTQYF

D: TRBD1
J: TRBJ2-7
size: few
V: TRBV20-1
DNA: TGCAGTGCTAGTCCCCCCCGAGACAGGGGTCGCGTGCAGTACTTC
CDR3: CSASPPRDRGRVQYF

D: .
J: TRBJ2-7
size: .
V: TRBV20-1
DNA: TGCAGTGCTAGTCGCACCGGGTCCCGCTACGAGCAGTACTTC
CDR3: CSASRTGSRYEQYF

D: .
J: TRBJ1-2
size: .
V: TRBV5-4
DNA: TGTGCCGGGGTGTCCAATGGACAGCAGAAACGTACCTTC
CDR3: CAGVSNGQQKRTF

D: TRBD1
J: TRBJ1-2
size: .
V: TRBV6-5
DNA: TGTGCCAGCAGTTACCAACTACAGGGGGCGGGAGGCTACACCTTC
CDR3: CASSYQLQGAGGYTF

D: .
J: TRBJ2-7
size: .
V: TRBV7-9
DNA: TGTGCCAGCAGCTTACCAGGTATTTGGGAGCAGTACTTC
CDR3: CASSLPGIWEQYF

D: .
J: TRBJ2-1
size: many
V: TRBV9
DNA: TGTGCCAGCAGCGCGGACTCCTACAATGAGCAGTTCTTC
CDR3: CASSADSYNEQFF

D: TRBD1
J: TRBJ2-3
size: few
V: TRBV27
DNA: TGTGCCAGCAGTTTATCGACAGGGGTTGCCGATACGCAGTATTTT
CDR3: CASSLSTGVADTQYF

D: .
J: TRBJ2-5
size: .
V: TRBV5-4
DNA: TGTGCCAGCACCCCCACCGGGGGAGAGACCCAGTACTTC
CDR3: CASTPTGGETQYF